The 7 T cell receptor beta chains listed next were all sequenced from one sample in a study of cytomegalovirus exposure and HLA in healthy donors. Amplification used 60 Vbeta primers and 13 Jbeta primers. Clones were read by immunoSEQ multiplex PCR, and TCRdb kept only the in-frame ones, dropping some. The sample holds tens of thousands of clones, about two thirds seen once. The specimen sequenced was PBMCs. The receptor set was obtained from a woman aged 40-49 years in good health and CMV-seropositive.

V and J are TRBV2 and TRBJ2-5; D is ambiguous. Germline CDR1 is SNHLY and CDR2 is FYNNEI. The V and J ends lost 4 bases and 3 bases respectively, with 9 bases between them. This CDR3 region has 13 residues. CDR3 residues: CASSGAVEETQYF. Written as DNA, the CDR3 is TGTGCCAGCAGTGGGGCAGTGGAAGAGACCCAGTACTTC. The whole variable domain, remainder taken from reference TRBV2 and TRBJ2-5, is EPEVTQTPSHQVTQMGQEVILRCVPISNHLYFYWYRQILGQKVEFLVSFYNNEISEKSEIFDDQFSVERPDGSNFTLKIRSTKLEDSAMYFCASSGAVEETQYFGPGTRLLVL.

The rearrangement joins TRBV6-5 to TRBJ2-5, with 9 bases that match TRBD1. Germline-derived CDR1 and CDR2 are MNHEY and SVGAGI. After removal of 8 bases from V and 5 bases from J, the junction contained 9 bases not matched to a gene. The CDR3 consists of 14 residues. Here the CDR3 DNA reads TGTGCCAGCGGGACAGGGTTGGTGTGGGAGACCCAGTACTTC. Amino acid sequence: CASGTGLVWETQYF.

By sample fraction, this clone is medium-sized. The J gene is TRBJ1-1, the V gene TRBV7-6; D possibly corresponds to TRBD1 (6 bases). V lost 5 bases and J lost 5, with 12 bases in between. There are 13 residues in the CDR3. Germline V gene lookup returns CDR1 SGHVS and CDR2 FNYEAQ. CDR3: CASSLGQKTEAFF. CDR3 nucleotide sequence: TGTGCCAGCAGCCTGGGACAAAAAACTGAAGCTTTCTTT.

This clone has more than one count but fewer than ten. In nucleotides, the CDR3 is TGTGCCAGCAGCCAAGAAGCTGGGACAGGGACTGAAGCTTTCTTT. The encoded protein is CASSQEAGTGTEAFF. The chain is built from TRBV4-2 and TRBJ1-1, with 9 bases matching TRBD1. CDR1 is LGHNA, CDR2 YNFKEQ, per germline. This CDR3 comprises 15 residues. The V and J ends lost 0 bases and 5 bases, in that order; junction bases with no gene match: 4.

The chain is built from TRBV5-1 and TRBJ2-5; a possible D gene is TRBD2 (5 bases). The CDR3 is 17 residues long. The V gene's germline CDR1 is SGHRS and CDR2 YFSETQ. Trimming removed 4 bases at V and 5 bases at J, with 24 bases between. CDR3: CASSPSNRHGVQETQYF. The CDR3 DNA follows: TGCGCCAGCAGCCCAAGTAACAGACACGGGGTCCAGGAGACCCAGTACTTC.

The chain combines TRBV29-1 with TRBJ2-1, with 8 bases identical to TRBD1. This CDR3 has 12 residues. The J segment lost 4 bases and the V segment lost 7 bases, leaving 3 bases of the junction unmatched. The germline gives CDR1 SQVTM, CDR2 ANQGSEA. The DNA for the CDR3 is TGCAGCGCGGGACAGGTTTACAATGAGCAGTTCTTC. Protein product: CSAGQVYNEQFF.

The count of this clone is one. The gene calls are TRBV2 and TRBJ2-1, with TRBD1 as a possible D gene (5 bases). The V end lost 6 bases, the J end lost 7 bases, and 22 bases lay between the germline ends. Germline CDR1 is SNHLY and CDR2 is FYNNEI. The CDR3 is 16 residues long. The CDR3 sequence is CASSYRQPLSINEQFF. DNA of the CDR3: TGTGCCAGCAGCTACAGGCAGCCCCTATCTATTAATGAGCAGTTCTTC.